The clone carrying this T cell receptor beta chain has a single count. Using immunoSEQ multiplex PCR, the repertoire was profiled, and TCRdb retains in-frame clones only, with some absent. This table has approximately 85,000 clones, roughly 90% appearing once. The entry originates in a study of blood T cell repertoires in COVID-19. V lost 0 bases, J lost 4 bases, and 12 bases lay in between. CDR1 and CDR2 from the germline V gene are MNHEY and SVGAGI. This CDR3 region has 15 residues. This TCR derives from a woman aged 45-59 years with active or convalescent COVID-19. Sequences were obtained from peripheral blood. This sequence joins TRBV6-5 and TRBJ1-1, with D possibly being TRBD1 (6 bases). The CDR3 loop is CASSYSKTGTTEAFF. The DNA of the CDR3 is TGTGCCAGCAGTTACTCGAAAACAGGGACCACTGAAGCTTTCTTT.